Below, 2 T cell receptor beta chains from the same sample are listed, as sequenced in a study of T cell responses to AZD1222 COVID-19 vaccine. The protocol was immunoSEQ multiplex PCR, while the TCRdb copy is restricted to in-frame clones and leaves out a portion. Here the sample spans 150,000 to 200,000 clones, 92% being singletons. The sequenced sample was peripheral blood, obtained 28 days after the second AZD1222 dose. The receptor source for this set is an adult who received the AZD1222 COVID-19 vaccine.

The chain is built from TRBV6-6 and TRBJ2-7; D perhaps matches TRBD1 (5 bases). The CDR3 is made up of 14 amino acids. Trimming pared 6 bases from V and 3 bases from J, leaving 15 bases between. Germline CDR1 reads MNHNY; CDR2 reads SVGAGI (reference sequence). CDR3: CASRQSRGFYEQYF. In DNA form, the CDR3 reads TGTGCCAGCAGGCAGAGTAGGGGTTTCTACGAGCAGTACTTC.

The chain combines TRBV4-1 with TRBJ2-1, with 9 bases matching TRBD1. V lost 1 base to trimming and J lost 7 bases; unmatched junction nucleotides: 2. CDR1 and CDR2 from the germline V gene are MGHRA and YSYEKL. The CDR3 loop spans 14 amino acids. The CDR3 nucleotides read TGCGCCAGCAGCCAAGTCGACAGGGGGAATGAGCAGTTCTTC. Translation: CASSQVDRGNEQFF.